Listed here are 10 T cell receptor beta chains from one sample, sequenced in a study of cytomegalovirus exposure and HLA in healthy donors. With 60 Vbeta and 13 Jbeta primers, the PCR was carried out. Clones were read by immunoSEQ multiplex PCR, and TCRdb kept only the in-frame ones, dropping some. Of about 89,000 clones listed, over 75% are singletons. The sample consisted of PBMCs. All receptors come from a female donor in good health and CMV-seropositive.

In this sample, this clone turned up a few times. Here the CDR3 DNA reads TGCGCCAGCAGCTGGACCGGGACAGGGAATTATGGCTACACCTTC. This gives the protein CASSWTGTGNYGYTF. The genes are TRBV5-1 and TRBJ1-2, with 9 nucleotides matching TRBD1. The CDR3 spans 15 residues. CDR1 is SGHRS, CDR2 YFSETQ, per germline. V lost 3 bases to trimming and J lost 5 bases; unmatched junction nucleotides: 8. The whole variable domain, remainder taken from reference TRBV5-1 and TRBJ1-2, is KAGVTQTPRYLIKTRGQQVTLSCSPISGHRSVSWYQQTPGQGLQFLFEYFSETQRNKGNFPGRFSGRQFSNSRSEMNVSTLELGDSALYLCASSWTGTGNYGYTFGSGTRLTVV.

This clone has just a few counts. The chain joins TRBV16 to TRBJ1-1; 9 bases line up with TRBD1. The J segment lost 6 bases and the V segment lost 0 bases, leaving 11 bases of the junction unmatched. Germline-derived CDR1 and CDR2 are KGHSY and FQNENV. The CDR3 totals 17 residues. DNA of the CDR3: TGTGCCAGCAGCCAATCGTTGTGGACAGGGGCAGTGGCTGAAGCTTTCTTT. This sequence encodes CASSQSLWTGAVAEAFF.

This clone occurred a few times. The V gene is TRBV6-4, the J gene TRBJ2-1; D unresolved. The CDR3 runs 13 residues. V shed 6 bases and J shed 4 bases, with 10 bases lying between them. Germline CDR1 and CDR2: MRHNA and SNTAGT. The CDR3 sequence: CASSNSGYNEQFF. The CDR3 nucleotides read TGTGCCAGCAGCAACTCGGGTTACAATGAGCAGTTCTTC.

This chain joins TRBV5-6 and TRBJ2-2, with 7 bases fitting TRBD1. CDR1 is SGHDT, CDR2 YYEEEE, per germline. J lost 4 bases, V lost 4 bases, and 10 bases had no gene match. The CDR3 is 16 amino acids. The CDR3 DNA reads as TGTGCCAGCAGCCGCGTGGGACAGAGCCCCACCGGGGAGCTGTTTTTT. It encodes CASSRVGQSPTGELFF. Complete variable domain (other parts from reference TRBV5-6 and TRBJ2-2): DAGVTQSPTHLIKTRGQQVTLRCSPKSGHDTVSWYQQALGQGPQFIFQYYEEEERQRGNFPDRFSGHQFPNYSSELNVNALLLGDSALYLCASSRVGQSPTGELFFGEGSRLTVL.

In this sample, this clone turned up a few times. The chain is built from TRBV6-1 and TRBJ2-5; TRBD1 aligns across 8 bases. Trimming took 3 bases from V and 2 from J; bases not matched to a gene: 5. The CDR3 contains 15 residues. Germline CDR1 reads MNHNS; CDR2 reads SASEGT. This CDR3 reads CASSDSWDRQETQYF. CDR3 nucleotides: TGTGCCAGCAGTGACTCTTGGGACAGGCAAGAGACCCAGTACTTC.

This clone was seen a single time. The rearrangement joins TRBV30 to TRBJ1-2; a weak D match, TRBD1 (5 bases). V shed 8 bases and J shed 3 bases, with 16 bases lying between them. Per the germline V gene, CDR1 is GTSNPN and CDR2 is SVGIG (reference sequence). The length of the CDR3 is 13 residues. In nucleotides, the CDR3 is TGTGCCGGGGGGAGGAGGATAGACTATGGCTACACCTTC. Translated: CAGGRRIDYGYTF.

The rearrangement uses TRBV11-2 and TRBJ2-7, with 9 bases aligning to TRBD1. The J segment lost 2 bases and the V segment lost 5 bases, leaving 7 bases of the junction unmatched. CDR3 length: 15 amino acids. In germline, CDR1 is SGHAT, CDR2 FQNNGV. In DNA, the CDR3 is TGTGCCAGCAGCCAAGGGACAGGGATTACCTACGAGCAGTACTTC. Protein: CASSQGTGITYEQYF. Supplemented by reference TRBV11-2 and TRBJ2-7, the full variable domain reads EAGVAQSPRYKIIEKRQSVAFWCNPISGHATLYWYQQILGQGPKLLIQFQNNGVVDDSQLPKDRFSAERLKGVDSTLKIQPAKLEDSAVYLCASSQGTGITYEQYFGPGTRLTVT.

The rearrangement links TRBV27 to TRBJ2-5; 7 nucleotides line up with TRBD2. The CDR3 covers 13 residues. Germline V gene lookup returns CDR1 MNHEY and CDR2 SMNVEV (reference sequence). V was pared by 4 bases and J by 3 bases, with 2 bases of the junction left unmatched. This CDR3 reads CASSSGLKETQYF. The CDR3 DNA is TGTGCCAGCAGTTCGGGACTAAAAGAGACCCAGTACTTC.

The genes are TRBV2 and TRBJ2-7, with 7 positions matching TRBD1. Germline V CDR1 and CDR2: SNHLY, FYNNEI. V gave up 9 bases and J gave up 3 bases; unmatched junction bases: 8. The CDR3 is 13 residues long. The CDR3 sequence: CARATGRGYEQYF. In DNA, the CDR3 is TGTGCCAGAGCGACAGGGCGCGGCTACGAGCAGTACTTC.

V usage is TRBV6-1 and J usage is TRBJ2-7; no clear D gene. This CDR3 has 12 amino acids. With 0 bases removed from V and 12 bases from J, the gap between germline ends came to 12 bases. Germline V gives CDR1 MNHNS, CDR2 SASEGT. In DNA, the CDR3 is TGTGCCAGCAGTGAAGCGCTGATAGCACCGTACTTC. This encodes CASSEALIAPYF.